The 32 T cell receptor beta chains in this list originate from one sample, sequenced in a study of blood T cell repertoires in COVID-19 (dated by TCRdb to 2019 to 2021). Libraries came from the immunoSEQ multiplex PCR assay. TCRdb obtained this table from immuneACCESS and retained in-frame rearrangements with V and J assigned. These tables miss some clones; where compared with another copy, unresolved V genes account for less than half of the shortfall, and the remainder is unexplained. The sample includes about 28,000 clones, with approximately 84% observed a single time. In total, the top ten clones hold 15% of the sample. Sequencing was performed on peripheral blood. The receptors stem from a man aged 70 or older with active COVID-19.

This clone showed up just once. V is TRBV3-1 (or the pseudogene TRBV3-2) and J is TRBJ2-5; TRBD1 agrees at 9 bases. The V gene's germline CDR1 is LGHDT and CDR2 YNNKEL (reference sequence). The V and J ends lost 0 bases and 3 bases, in that order; junction bases with no gene match: 11. The CDR3 length is 18 residues. CDR3 in amino acids: CASSQDWAPRDREETQYF. The CDR3 DNA reads as TGTGCCAGCAGCCAAGATTGGGCCCCCCGGGACAGGGAAGAGACCCAGTACTTC.

The CDR3 DNA reads as TGTGCCAGCAGCCTGGCCGCTTTCACCGGGGAGCTGTTTTTT. It is translated as CASSLAAFTGELFF. J is TRBJ2-2 and V is TRBV28; D is uncertain. V lost 6 bases and J 4 bases, leaving 12 bases between the germline ends. The CDR3 has 14 amino acids. Germline lookup yields CDR1 MDHEN and CDR2 SYDVKM.

The rearrangement joins TRBV7-2 to TRBJ2-1; possible D gene TRBD1, 5 bases. The length of the CDR3 is 14 residues. V dropped 1 base and J dropped 5 bases, with 9 bases sitting between them. From germline, CDR1 is SGHTA and CDR2 FQGNSA. The CDR3, as DNA: TGTGCCAGCAGCTTAGGGCGGACAAACAATGAGCAGTTCTTC. Encoded protein: CASSLGRTNNEQFF.

The chain couples TRBV24-1 to TRBJ2-1; D possibly corresponds to TRBD2 (6 bases). Germline V lookup: CDR1 KGHDR, CDR2 SFDVKD. The CDR3 runs to 16 residues. The V end was cut by 3 bases, the J end by 4 bases, with 15 bases between. The CDR3 nucleotides are TGTGCCACCAGTGATCCCCGCTATGGGGGGTACAATGAGCAGTTCTTC. This codes for CATSDPRYGGYNEQFF.

The rearrangement links TRBV7-9 to TRBJ1-1, with TRBD1 as a possible D gene (5 bases). CDR1 and CDR2 (germline): SEHNR, FQNEAQ (reference sequence). V lost 3 bases and J 8 bases, leaving 19 bases between the germline ends. The CDR3 consists of 15 residues. The CDR3 loop reads CASSFRAGRAVEAFF. CDR3 DNA sequence: TGTGCCAGCAGCTTTAGGGCAGGGAGGGCTGTCGAAGCTTTCTTT.

The count of this clone is one. The V call is TRBV20-1, the J call TRBJ1-1, with 7 positions matching TRBD1. Germline assignment: CDR1 DFQATT and CDR2 SNEGSKA (reference sequence). The CDR3 is 11 amino acids. Germline trimming cut 8 bases from V and 5 bases from J; bases unmatched to any gene: 5. CDR3 region: CSSGGRTEAFF. The CDR3 DNA reads TGCAGTTCAGGGGGACGAACTGAAGCTTTCTTT.

The chain carries TRBV7-2 and TRBJ2-1; possible D gene TRBD2, 5 bases. Looked up from germline, CDR1 is SGHTA and CDR2 is FQGNSA. The V gene lost 5 bases and the J gene lost 8 bases, with 13 bases spanning the gap. This CDR3 has 13 amino acids. In DNA, the CDR3 is TGTGCCAGCAGCCCGGGGAAGGTACATGAGCAGTTCTTC. It encodes CASSPGKVHEQFF.

The chain is built from TRBV6-5 and TRBJ2-3; D is perhaps TRBD1 (7 bases). The ends were cut back, 6 bases at V and 5 bases at J, with 12 bases in the middle. The CDR3 covers 13 residues. Germline V lookup: CDR1 MNHEY, CDR2 SVGAGI. This CDR3 reads CASRRQGGDTQYF. In DNA, the CDR3 is TGTGCCAGCAGGAGGCAGGGGGGAGATACGCAGTATTTT.

The DNA of the CDR3 is TGCAGCGTTGGGGGTAGCGGGGTTCGCAATGAGCAGTTCTTC. Translating gives CSVGGSGVRNEQFF. This rearrangement joins TRBV29-1 to TRBJ2-1; 8 nucleotides align to TRBD2. CDR1 is SQVTM, CDR2 ANQGSEA, per germline. V dropped 4 bases and J dropped 6; count of bases not matched to a gene: 8. The CDR3 is made up of 14 amino acids.

The J gene is TRBJ1-1, the V gene TRBV10-3, with 8 bases matching TRBD1. The CDR3 contains 18 residues. CDR1 and CDR2 from the germline V gene are ENHRY and SYGVKD. J gave up 7 bases and V 3 bases, and 19 bases lay outside the gene matches. The CDR3 is CAISDPDVDRGGTGEAFF. The DNA of the CDR3 is TGTGCCATCAGTGACCCCGACGTCGACAGGGGAGGAACGGGTGAAGCTTTCTTT.

The rearrangement links TRBV28 to TRBJ2-7; 7 bases fit TRBD2. The germline CDR1 and CDR2 sequences are MDHEN and SYDVKM. Trimming cost V 2 bases and J 2 bases; bases outside gene matches: 6. The CDR3 spans 15 residues. The CDR3 is CASSLVAGAPYEQYF. In nucleotides, the CDR3 is TGTGCCAGCAGTTTAGTTGCGGGAGCTCCCTACGAGCAGTACTTC.

The rearrangement joins TRBV11-3 to TRBJ2-1; 8 bases are shared with TRBD1. With 4 bases clipped from V and 6 bases from J, the junction kept 5 bases outside the gene matches. CDR3 size: 14 residues. Germline loops: CDR1 SGHNT, CDR2 YENEEA. The CDR3 DNA reads TGTGCCAGCAGCTCGACAGGGGCGGGCAATGAGCAGTTCTTC. As protein: CASSSTGAGNEQFF.

The J gene is TRBJ1-6, the V gene TRBV28, with TRBD1 matching 8 bases. The CDR3 sequence is 20 residues long. J was trimmed by 0 bases and V by 2 bases; bases with no gene match: 12. CDR1 MDHEN and CDR2 SYDVKM come from the germline V gene. The CDR3 coding sequence is TGTGCCAGCAGTTTAGGGGGGACAGGACTATCCAGCTCCTATAATTCACCCCTCCACTTT. Its translation is CASSLGGTGLSSSYNSPLHF.

V and J are TRBV5-1 and TRBJ2-3; a weak D match, TRBD2 (5 bases). V lost 2 bases, J lost 6 bases, and 16 bases lay in between. The CDR3 loop spans 15 amino acids. Germline CDR1 is SGHRS and CDR2 is YFSETQ. This CDR3 reads CASSLTGFAEDTQYF. CDR3 coding DNA: TGCGCCAGCAGCTTAACGGGGTTCGCCGAGGATACGCAGTATTTT.

This chain links TRBV6-2 or TRBV6-3 with TRBJ2-1, with 7 nucleotides matching TRBD1. Germline loops: CDR1 MNHEY, CDR2 SVGEGT. The junction had 5 bases not matched to a gene; V was cut back by 2 bases and J by 4 bases. The CDR3 covers 15 residues. DNA of the CDR3: TGTGCCAGCAGTTACACGACAGGGTCGTACAATGAGCAGTTCTTC. This encodes CASSYTTGSYNEQFF.

The chain recombines TRBV6-2 or TRBV6-3 with TRBJ1-2; 9 bases match TRBD1. With V trimmed by 3 bases and J by 5 bases, 13 bases remained unmatched. The germline V gene has CDR1 MNHEY and CDR2 SVGEGT. The CDR3 has 17 residues. As DNA, the CDR3 is TGTGCCAGCAGTTATACTCCCTCCGGGACAGGGCAATATGGCTACACCTTC. Its protein is CASSYTPSGTGQYGYTF.

The genes are TRBV4-3 and TRBJ2-2; TRBD1 matches at 9 bases. This CDR3 has 17 amino acids. The germline gives CDR1 LGHNA, CDR2 YSLEER. Unmatched junction bases numbered 6, after V lost 0 bases and J lost 4 bases. DNA for the CDR3: TGCGCCAGCAGCCAAGATCATCGGACAGGGGTCACCGGGGAGCTGTTTTTT. Its protein is CASSQDHRTGVTGELFF.

The chain carries TRBV11-3 and TRBJ2-1, with 8 positions matching TRBD1. Germline V gene data show CDR1 as SGHNT and CDR2 as YENEEA. J lost 4 bases, V lost 5 bases, and 10 bases had no gene match. The CDR3 is 16 residues long. CDR3 coding DNA: TGTGCCAGCAGCCCAAGACAGGGGTTGTCATACAATGAGCAGTTCTTC. It yields the protein CASSPRQGLSYNEQFF.

V and J are TRBV23-1 and TRBJ2-5, with D perhaps TRBD1 (6 bases). TRBV23-1 is noted as an ORF with a role that remains uncertain. Between the trimmed V and J ends, which lost 8 bases and 4 bases, there was a span of 23 bases. CDR3 length: 16 amino acids. Here the CDR3 DNA reads TGCGCCAGCGGAGGTACTCAGGGGCGGCCGGGAGAGACCCAGTACTTC. Translated, it gives CASGGTQGRPGETQYF.

The chain combines TRBV5-1 with TRBJ2-3, with D uncertain. Trimming left V 0 bases short and J 1 base short, with 12 bases between. The CDR3 consists of 16 residues. Looked up from germline, CDR1 is SGHRS and CDR2 is YFSETQ. CDR3 in DNA: TGCGCCAGCAGCTTGGGGTCTAGTATTGGCACAGATACGCAGTATTTT. This gives the protein CASSLGSSIGTDTQYF. Full variable domain (rest looked up from reference TRBV5-1 and TRBJ2-3): KAGVTQTPRYLIKTRGQQVTLSCSPISGHRSVSWYQQTPGQGLQFLFEYFSETQRNKGNFPGRFSGRQFSNSRSEMNVSTLELGDSALYLCASSLGSSIGTDTQYFGPGTRLTVL.

The sample holds one count of this clone. The chain links TRBV28 to TRBJ1-4, with D possibly being TRBD1 (5 bases). CDR3 length equals 14 residues. Germline V gene sequence: CDR1 MDHEN, CDR2 SYDVKM. V gave up 4 bases and J gave up 8 bases, with 14 bases separating them. CDR3 amino acids: CASSWSGGYEKLFF. The CDR3 DNA is TGTGCCAGCAGTTGGTCGGGGGGATACGAAAAACTGTTTTTT.

This clone is a singleton in its sample. V is TRBV19 and J is TRBJ1-5; D is perhaps TRBD1 (6 bases). The germline CDR1 and CDR2 sequences are LNHDA and SQIVND (reference sequence). The CDR3 sequence is 15 residues long. The ends were cut back, 6 bases at V and 2 bases at J, with 14 bases in the middle. The CDR3 region has the DNA TGTGCCAGTAGCCAACAGGGCATGGGCAATCAGCCCCAGCATTTT. It codes for CASSQQGMGNQPQHF.

The chain combines TRBV28 with TRBJ1-1; D remains unclear. Between the trimmed V and J ends, which lost 5 bases and 3 bases, there was a span of 16 bases. The CDR3 runs to 15 residues. Germline values: CDR1 MDHEN, CDR2 SYDVKM. CDR3 DNA: TGTGCCAGCAGTGTTAGCAGAGGCCTCTACACTGAAGCTTTCTTT. Protein sequence: CASSVSRGLYTEAFF.

The chain recombines TRBV5-1 with TRBJ2-5; 7 nucleotides align to TRBD2. CDR3 length: 15 amino acids. V trimming: 1 base; J trimming: 1 base; junction bases outside the gene matches: 4. From germline, CDR1 is SGHRS and CDR2 YFSETQ. The CDR3 sequence: CASSLSLAAQETQYF. CDR3 DNA: TGCGCCAGCAGCTTGTCCCTAGCGGCCCAAGAGACCCAGTACTTC.

This chain links TRBV5-1 with TRBJ1-1; D might be TRBD1 (5 bases). V was trimmed by 4 bases and J by 3 bases, leaving 10 bases between them. The CDR3 totals 13 residues. Germline CDR1 reads SGHRS; CDR2 reads YFSETQ. DNA for the CDR3: TGCGCCAGCAGCGTCACAGGCCACACTGAAGCTTTCTTT. Protein product: CASSVTGHTEAFF.

The V gene is TRBV6-2 or TRBV6-3, the J gene TRBJ1-2, with a possible D match to TRBD1 (6 bases). CDR3 length: 14 amino acids. Germline V lookup: CDR1 MNHEY, CDR2 SVGEGT. V lost 5 bases, J lost 13 bases, and 23 bases lay in between. The CDR3 nucleotides read TGTGCCAGCAGTCGTGGACAGCCCCTACCCCTCTTCACCTTC. This sequence encodes CASSRGQPLPLFTF.

The rearrangement uses TRBV11-2 and TRBJ1-1; possibly TRBD1 for D (5 bases). Trimming stripped 4 bases from V and 4 bases from J, with 19 bases between. Germline assignment: CDR1 SGHAT and CDR2 FQNNGV. CDR3 length: 16 residues. Here the CDR3 reads CASSSPRAGRGTEAFF. CDR3 nucleotide sequence: TGTGCCAGCAGCTCCCCCAGGGCAGGGCGGGGCACTGAAGCTTTCTTT.

The chain recombines TRBV4-3 with TRBJ2-5; 7 bases align to TRBD2. The CDR3 length is 16 residues. Germline values: CDR1 LGHNA, CDR2 YSLEER. V trimming: 1 base; J trimming: 5 bases; junction bases outside the gene matches: 10. CDR3 in amino acids: CASSQGGGGIEETQYF. DNA of the CDR3: TGCGCCAGCAGCCAAGGTGGGGGGGGGATTGAGGAGACCCAGTACTTC.

The chain joins TRBV7-2 to TRBJ2-6; D is possibly TRBD1 (6 bases). Germline V lookup: CDR1 SGHTA, CDR2 FQGNSA. Trimming pared 7 bases from V and 0 bases from J, leaving 16 bases between. There are 17 residues in the CDR3. This chain's CDR3 is CASTYRVMSSGANVLTF. The CDR3 coding sequence is TGTGCCAGCACCTACAGGGTAATGAGCTCTGGGGCCAACGTCCTGACTTTC.

This chain connects TRBV4-2 to TRBJ2-1; 11 bases line up with TRBD2. Trimming cost V 5 bases and J 10 bases; bases outside gene matches: 10. The CDR3 length is 15 residues. CDR1 is LGHNA and CDR2 is YNFKEQ in the germline V gene. CDR3 sequence reads: CASSNSGGASLEQFF. The CDR3, as DNA: TGTGCCAGCAGCAATAGCGGGGGGGCTTCATTAGAGCAGTTCTTC.

The chain is built from TRBV28 and TRBJ1-1; D not resolved. The CDR3 has 16 residues. CDR1 MDHEN and CDR2 SYDVKM come from the germline V gene. Trimming stripped 5 bases from V and 3 bases from J, with 19 bases between. The CDR3 sequence: CASSAPGSGRDTEAFF. The CDR3 DNA reads TGTGCCAGCAGTGCCCCGGGCTCGGGAAGGGACACTGAAGCTTTCTTT. Based on the CDR3 plus reference TRBV28 and TRBJ1-1, the full variable domain is DVKVTQSSRYLVKRTGEKVFLECVQDMDHENMFWYRQDPGLGLRLIYFSYDVKMKEKGDIPEGYSVSREKKERFSLILESASTNQTSMYLCASSAPGSGRDTEAFFGQGTRLTVV.

The chain carries TRBV18 and TRBJ2-5; D gene unclear. Per germline, CDR1 KGHSH and CDR2 LQKENI. Trimming cost V 3 bases and J 2 bases, with 7 bases left between them. The CDR3 covers 13 residues. In DNA form, the CDR3 reads TGTGCCAGCTCACCGAGGCAGCAAGAGACCCAGTACTTC. Translated, it gives CASSPRQQETQYF.